Following are 22 T cell receptor beta chains from one sample sequenced in a study of Ad26.COV2.S vaccination and SARS-CoV-2 variants. Treatment: around 19 received Ad26.COV2.S at low or high dose, single or two shots; roughly five received placebo; per-sample allocation not given. Repertoires come from day 63 after the first vaccine or placebo injection. Assay: immunoSEQ multiplex PCR; the TCRdb copy retains only in-frame clones and omits some. The sample has about 350,000 clones, roughly 85% seen once. Sequences were derived from peripheral blood, sampled in a trial of Ad26.COV2.S vaccine versus placebo. Every receptor here comes from a person aged 18-65 years who received the Ad26.COV2.S COVID-19 vaccine or a placebo.

The chain recombines TRBV19 with TRBJ1-5; possible D gene TRBD1, 6 bases. The CDR3 covers 15 residues. Germline lookup yields CDR1 LNHDA and CDR2 SQIVND (reference sequence). V was clipped by 1 base and J by 4 bases, with 11 bases between them. The CDR3 sequence: CASSIAGAWNQPQHF. The CDR3 region has the DNA TGTGCCAGTAGTATAGCGGGGGCCTGGAATCAGCCCCAGCATTTT.

The chain combines TRBV30 with TRBJ1-1; 8 bases map to TRBD1. V lost 4 bases to trimming and J lost 1 base; unmatched junction nucleotides: 8. CDR3 length: 15 residues. In germline, CDR1 is GTSNPN, CDR2 SVGIG (reference sequence). CDR3 loop: CAWTGSDRGNTEAFF. The CDR3, as DNA: TGTGCCTGGACTGGTTCTGACAGGGGGAACACTGAAGCTTTCTTT. Full variable domain (remainder filled in from reference TRBV30 and TRBJ1-1): SQTIHQWPATLVQPVGSPLSLECTVEGTSNPNLYWYRQAAGRGLQLLFYSVGIGQISSEVPQNLSASRPQDRQFILSSKKLLLSDSGFYLCAWTGSDRGNTEAFFGQGTRLTVV.

The gene calls are TRBV5-6 and TRBJ2-1; D might be TRBD1 (5 bases). Trimming stripped 1 base from V and 2 bases from J, with 10 bases between. The CDR3 sequence is 15 residues long. Per the germline V gene, CDR1 is SGHDT and CDR2 is YYEEEE. The CDR3 DNA reads TGTGCCAGCAGCTTGTCACAGGCCCCCTACAATGAGCAGTTCTTC. Its translation: CASSLSQAPYNEQFF.

The V and J genes are TRBV9 and TRBJ2-1; no clear D. The germline CDR1 and CDR2 sequences are SGDLS and YYNGEE. The CDR3 covers 12 residues. The V end lost 7 bases, the J end lost 1 base, and 6 bases lay between the germline ends. The CDR3, as DNA: TGTGCCAGCGGTCCATCCTACAATGAGCAGTTCTTC. Translating it yields CASGPSYNEQFF.

The chain combines TRBV4-3 with TRBJ1-3; the D is unclear. V dropped 1 base and J dropped 2 bases, with 6 bases sitting between them. Germline V CDR1 and CDR2: LGHNA, YSLEER. The CDR3 sequence is 14 residues long. The CDR3 bases are TGCGCCAGCAGCCAAGCGGCCACTGGAAACACCATATATTTT. This sequence encodes CASSQAATGNTIYF.

This sequence joins TRBV5-1 and TRBJ2-3, with 8 bases that match TRBD2. J lost 4 bases, V lost 0 bases, and 1 base had no gene match. The germline CDR1 and CDR2 sequences are SGHRS and YFSETQ. There are 14 residues in the CDR3. This chain's CDR3 is CASSLVAGPDTQYF. The DNA of the CDR3 is TGCGCCAGCAGCTTGGTAGCGGGACCAGATACGCAGTATTTT.

The J gene is TRBJ2-3, the V gene TRBV15; D remains unclear. There are 17 residues in the CDR3. The germline V gene has CDR1 LNHNV and CDR2 YYDKDF (reference sequence). With 2 bases removed from V and 8 bases from J, the gap between germline ends came to 23 bases. Here the CDR3 reads CATSRYPTEPTSPTQYF. CDR3 sequence (DNA): TGTGCCACCAGCAGATACCCGACGGAGCCCACCTCACCTACGCAGTATTTT.

The chain joins TRBV7-9 to TRBJ2-1; 8 nucleotides agree with TRBD1. V shed 5 bases and J 2 bases; nucleotides not matched to a gene: 5. Looked up from germline, CDR1 is SEHNR and CDR2 is FQNEAQ (reference sequence). This CDR3 has 15 residues. CDR3 in amino acids: CASSKDRVPYNEQFF. CDR3 sequence (DNA): TGTGCCAGCAGCAAGGACAGGGTTCCCTACAATGAGCAGTTCTTC.

The chain has TRBV14 and TRBJ1-4; D is unresolved. Germline CDR1 and CDR2: SGHDN and FVKESK. Trimming took 4 bases from V and 10 from J, leaving 13 bases between them. The CDR3 is made up of 13 amino acids. The DNA of the CDR3 is TGTGCCAGCAGCCTAGTGGCCCTCGGAAAACTGTTTTTT. Translation: CASSLVALGKLFF.

The CDR3, as DNA: TGCGCCAGCAGCCAAGCAGGGACAGGATACACTGAAGCTTTCTTT. Its protein product is CASSQAGTGYTEAFF. The gene calls are TRBV4-3 and TRBJ1-1, with TRBD1 matching 8 bases. The CDR3 consists of 15 residues. V was pared by 1 base and J by 3 bases, with 4 bases of the junction left unmatched. The germline CDR1 and CDR2 sequences are LGHNA and YSLEER.

V usage is TRBV4-1 and J usage is TRBJ2-7, with TRBD1 as a possible D gene (6 bases). Germline V gene lookup returns CDR1 MGHRA and CDR2 YSYEKL. The CDR3 has 14 amino acids. V lost 6 bases and J lost 1, with 13 bases in between. CDR3 amino acids: CASRQQGQSYEQYF. The CDR3 DNA sequence: TGCGCCAGCAGACAACAGGGCCAATCCTACGAGCAGTACTTC.

V gene TRBV6-5 combines with J gene TRBJ1-4; no clear D. The CDR3 contains 15 residues. V lost 2 bases to trimming and J lost 6 bases, with 13 bases between them. From germline, CDR1 is MNHEY and CDR2 SVGAGI. CDR3 coding DNA: TGTGCCAGCAGTTACCTGGGCAGGCTCTATGAAAAACTGTTTTTT. This sequence encodes CASSYLGRLYEKLFF.

This chain joins TRBV19 and TRBJ1-6; tentatively, D is TRBD1 (5 bases). Germline V gene data show CDR1 as LNHDA and CDR2 as SQIVND (reference sequence). V was shortened by 2 bases and J by 7 bases, with 9 bases between the two germline ends. The CDR3 spans 14 residues. CDR3 DNA sequence: TGTGCCAGTAGTATAAGGGGTGGGAATTCACCCCTCCACTTT. It translates to CASSIRGGNSPLHF. Using reference TRBV19 and TRBJ1-6 for the parts outside the CDR3, the full variable domain is DGGITQSPKYLFRKEGQNVTLSCEQNLNHDAMYWYRQDPGQGLRLIYYSQIVNDFQKGDIAEGYSVSREKKESFPLTVTSAQKNPTAFYLCASSIRGGNSPLHFGNGTRLTVT.

The rearrangement links TRBV7-2 to TRBJ2-2; 9 bases align to TRBD2. Unmatched junction bases numbered 5, after V lost 5 bases and J lost 7 bases. CDR3 length equals 14 residues. The germline CDR1 and CDR2 sequences are SGHTA and FQGNSA. Written as DNA, the CDR3 is TGTGCCAGCAGCCCAAGCGGGGGGATCGGGGAGCTGTTTTTT. Its translation: CASSPSGGIGELFF. Looking up the rest from reference TRBV7-2 and TRBJ2-2 gives the full variable domain: GAGVSQSPSNKVTEKGKDVELRCDPISGHTALYWYRQSLGQGLEFLIYFQGNSAPDKSGLPSDRFSAERTGGSVSTLTIQRTQQEDSAVYLCASSPSGGIGELFFGEGSRLTVL.

The chain joins TRBV24-1 to TRBJ1-5, with TRBD1 matching over 7 bases. This CDR3 spans 16 amino acids. Germline V CDR1 and CDR2: KGHDR, SFDVKD. V trimming: 7 bases; J trimming: 2 bases; junction bases outside the gene matches: 10. CDR3 coding DNA: TGTGCCACCAGGCCAGACGGGACAGTTGGCAATCAGCCCCAGCATTTT. Its protein is CATRPDGTVGNQPQHF.

This sequence joins TRBV4-1 and TRBJ1-3; D is perhaps TRBD1 (5 bases). V dropped 1 base and J dropped 0 bases, with 10 bases sitting between them. The germline CDR1 and CDR2 sequences are MGHRA and YSYEKL. CDR3 length equals 16 residues. The CDR3 protein is CASSQVWGLSGNTIYF. The CDR3 DNA is TGCGCCAGCAGCCAAGTCTGGGGCCTCTCTGGAAACACCATATATTTT.

This chain uses TRBV19 with TRBJ1-6; D unclear. Germline V gene data show CDR1 as LNHDA and CDR2 as SQIVND (reference sequence). The CDR3 is made up of 15 amino acids. V was cut by 6 bases and J by 0 bases, with 9 bases left in between. CDR3 DNA sequence: TGTGCCAGTAGACAGTCTTTCTCCTATAATTCACCCCTCCACTTT. Its translation: CASRQSFSYNSPLHF.

This sequence joins TRBV2 and TRBJ2-1; D is unresolved. CDR3 length: 12 residues. The V end was cut by 7 bases, the J end by 9 bases, with 13 bases between. Germline CDR1 is SNHLY and CDR2 is FYNNEI. The chain's CDR3 is CASNNALGEQFF. CDR3 in DNA: TGTGCCAGCAATAACGCCTTGGGTGAGCAGTTCTTC.

J is TRBJ2-7 and V is TRBV4-2; D gene uncertain. Deletions cut 0 bases from V and 2 bases from J, with 14 bases between. This CDR3 is 16 amino acids long. The V gene's germline CDR1 is LGHNA and CDR2 YNFKEQ. Here the CDR3 reads CASSQDLSPATYEQYF. CDR3 in DNA: TGTGCCAGCAGCCAAGATCTATCCCCGGCCACCTACGAGCAGTACTTC.

The chain couples TRBV3-1 (or the pseudogene TRBV3-2) to TRBJ1-5; D might be TRBD1 (6 bases). Looked up from germline, CDR1 is LGHDT and CDR2 is YNNKEL (reference sequence). Trimming left V 0 bases short and J 7 bases short, with 13 bases between. The length of the CDR3 is 15 residues. The CDR3 region is CASSQDLGGGQPQHF. DNA for the CDR3: TGTGCCAGCAGCCAAGATCTAGGGGGTGGGCAGCCCCAGCATTTT.

The chain recombines TRBV27 with TRBJ2-1; D ambiguous. Germline V lookup: CDR1 MNHEY, CDR2 SMNVEV (reference sequence). The CDR3 runs 13 residues. Trimming shortened V by 4 bases and J by 10 bases, and 14 bases separated the two germline ends. CDR3 region: CASSWALGEEQFF. The CDR3 coding sequence is TGTGCCAGCAGTTGGGCGCTTGGAGAGGAGCAGTTCTTC.

The rearrangement joins TRBV19 to TRBJ1-3; 7 bases match TRBD1. V was clipped by 9 bases and J by 2 bases; unmatched bases: 7. The CDR3 has 14 amino acids. Germline V gene sequence: CDR1 LNHDA, CDR2 SQIVND (reference sequence). The CDR3 DNA is TGTGCCAGCACAGACAGGGCCACTGGAAACACCATATATTTT. It translates to CASTDRATGNTIYF.